This passage covers 29 T cell receptor beta chains from one sample sequenced in a study of T cells after yellow fever vaccination. TCRdb reprocessed the 5' RACE reads with MiXCR, giving one entry per CDR3 protein. Of about 53,000 distinct CDR3 sequences detected, more than 5.5% appear once; the ten largest clones hold around 38%. This sample comprised CD8+ T cells sorted from PBMCs, obtained on the day of the first yellow fever vaccination. The receptors were gathered from a man aged 18 to 35 who received the YFV17D yellow fever vaccine.

This clonotype was seen ten or more times. This rearrangement joins TRBV27 to TRBJ1-1; no clear D. V was pared by 8 bases and J by 5 bases, with 15 bases between. CDR1 is MNHEY and CDR2 is SMNVEV in the germline V gene (reference sequence). The CDR3 is 13 amino acids. CDR3 in amino acids: CASHVGIGTEAFF. CDR3 nucleotides: TGTGCCAGCCACGTCGGGATTGGGACTGAAGCTTTCTTT.

At least ten counts were recorded for this clonotype. The V and J genes are TRBV5-1 and TRBJ2-7; 9 bases map to TRBD1. V lost 4 bases and J lost 3; bases outside the gene matches: 5. The CDR3 covers 14 residues. The germline gives CDR1 SGHRS, CDR2 YFSETQ. CDR3 amino acids: CASSPWTGDYEQYF. In DNA form, the CDR3 reads TGCGCCAGCAGCCCCTGGACAGGGGACTACGAGCAGTACTTC.

The J gene is TRBJ2-7, the V gene TRBV5-5; D unclear. Germline V gene data show CDR1 as SGHKS and CDR2 as YYEKEE (reference sequence). Trimming took 1 base from V and 2 from J, leaving 22 bases between them. CDR3 length equals 18 residues. CDR3 nucleotides: TGTGCCAGCAGCTTGTTCAACAGTGTACCTTTTGTAGCCTACGAGCAGTACGTC. It is translated as CASSLFNSVPFVAYEQYV.

This clonotype was seen at least ten times. The chain links TRBV12-3 or TRBV12-4 to TRBJ1-2; D not resolved. Trimming removed 1 base from V and 7 bases from J, with 13 bases in between. This CDR3 contains 14 residues. This CDR3 is CASSLGPTGRGYTF. In nucleotides, the CDR3 is TGTGCCAGCAGTTTAGGTCCCACTGGACGTGGCTACACCTTC.

This clonotype was seen ten or more times. The chain carries TRBV7-3 and TRBJ2-3, with 7 nucleotides matching TRBD2. V shed 5 bases, J shed 4 bases, and the junction held 12 bases outside the gene matches. The germline V gene has CDR1 SGHTA and CDR2 FQGTGA. The CDR3 is made up of 16 amino acids. Here the CDR3 DNA reads TGTGCCAGCAGCCCCAACGGGGGGAAGGTAGCAGATACGCAGTATTTT. Residues: CASSPNGGKVADTQYF.

The V and J genes are TRBV7-8 and TRBJ2-7; D remains unclear. The CDR3 sequence is 15 residues long. V dropped 0 bases and J dropped 3 bases, with 12 bases sitting between them. Looked up from germline, CDR1 is SGHVS and CDR2 is FQNEAQ. In DNA form, the CDR3 reads TGTGCCAGCAGCTTAGCTGGCGGTGGTGACTACGAGCAGTACTTC. Its protein product is CASSLAGGGDYEQYF.

This clonotype was seen repeatedly, ten times or more. The chain carries TRBV12-3 or TRBV12-4 and TRBJ2-7; 10 bases match TRBD1. The trim removed 6 bases at V and 3 bases at J, leaving 5 bases unmatched. The CDR3 totals 14 residues. CDR3 protein: CASRPGTGVYEQYF. The CDR3 DNA is TGTGCCAGCAGGCCCGGGACAGGGGTCTACGAGCAGTACTTC.

This clonotype was found many times. The chain has TRBV4-1 and TRBJ1-5; weak D call: TRBD1 (5 bases). This CDR3 is 17 amino acids long. The germline gives CDR1 MGHRA, CDR2 YSYEKL. The V and J ends lost 1 base and 11 bases respectively, with 24 bases between them. The CDR3 DNA is TGCGCCAGCAGCCAAGTCTGGGGGGGAGGTGGGGAGCTGGCCCAGCATTTT. Translating it yields CASSQVWGGGGELAQHF.

This clonotype turned up a few times. The gene calls are TRBV20-1 and TRBJ2-1; 12 nucleotides align to TRBD1. The germline V gene has CDR1 DFQATT and CDR2 SNEGSKA (reference sequence). Losses at the gene ends were 0 bases for V and 7 bases for J; bases not matched to a gene: 7. The CDR3 covers 16 residues. CDR3 sequence (DNA): TGCAGTGCTAGAGATCAACGGGACAGGGGGCTAAATGAGCAGTTCTTC. Residues: CSARDQRDRGLNEQFF.

The sample holds many counts of this clonotype. This chain uses TRBV27 with TRBJ2-6; 7 nucleotides align to TRBD1. CDR3 length: 19 residues. CDR1 MNHEY and CDR2 SMNVEV come from the germline V gene (reference sequence). V trimming: 3 bases; J trimming: 2 bases; junction bases outside the gene matches: 13. The chain's CDR3 is CASSFGKRGRIPGANVLTF. CDR3 DNA: TGTGCCAGCAGTTTCGGGAAGAGGGGGCGGATACCTGGGGCCAACGTCCTGACTTTC.

At least ten counts were recorded for this clonotype. The V gene is TRBV6-2 or TRBV6-3, the J gene TRBJ2-5, with D tentatively TRBD2 (6 bases). The length of the CDR3 is 13 residues. Trimming took 7 bases from V and 10 from J, leaving 19 bases between them. The germline V gene has CDR1 MNHEY and CDR2 SVGEGT. The CDR3: CASKPDRGSDQYF. The CDR3 nucleotides are TGTGCCAGCAAGCCGGACCGGGGGAGTGACCAGTACTTC.

The sample holds many counts of this clonotype. The gene calls are TRBV5-1 and TRBJ2-1; possibly TRBD2 for D (7 bases). The CDR3 contains 15 residues. Germline V gene data show CDR1 as SGHRS and CDR2 as YFSETQ. Trimming cost V 4 bases and J 8 bases, with 19 bases left between them. The chain's CDR3 is CASSLRGANIHEQFF. In nucleotides, the CDR3 is TGCGCCAGCAGCCTCCGGGGGGCCAATATCCATGAGCAGTTCTTC.

This clonotype was recorded many times. The chain is built from TRBV12-3 or TRBV12-4 and TRBJ2-5; D not certain. Trimming left V 6 bases short and J 2 bases short, with 10 bases between. CDR3 length equals 13 residues. The CDR3 reads CASRDGRQETQYF. The CDR3 nucleotides are TGTGCCAGCAGGGACGGACGGCAAGAGACCCAGTACTTC.

The chain joins TRBV4-3 to TRBJ2-1; D may be TRBD2 (6 bases). The CDR3 consists of 12 residues. CDR1 is LGHNA and CDR2 is YSLEER in the germline V gene. V shed 0 bases and J shed 9 bases, with 6 bases lying between them. CDR3 protein: CASSQDGGEQFF. CDR3 coding DNA: TGCGCCAGCAGCCAAGACGGGGGTGAGCAGTTCTTC.

This clonotype has more than one count but fewer than ten. This CDR3 reads CSVESQQGIGSQETQYF. As DNA, the CDR3 is TGCAGCGTTGAGAGTCAACAGGGAATTGGGTCCCAAGAGACCCAGTACTTC. This sequence joins TRBV29-1 and TRBJ2-5, with D perhaps TRBD1 (6 bases). The germline CDR1 and CDR2 sequences are SQVTM and ANQGSEA. Trimming cost V 3 bases and J 1 base, with 21 bases left between them. This CDR3 contains 17 residues.

The V gene is TRBV29-1, the J gene TRBJ2-1, with 8 positions matching TRBD1. This CDR3 comprises 15 residues. After removal of 6 bases from V and 5 bases from J, the junction contained 12 bases not matched to a gene. Germline V lookup: CDR1 SQVTM, CDR2 ANQGSEA. The CDR3 nucleotides read TGCAGCGTCACGAGACAGGGGACCCTCCACAATGAGCAGTTCTTC. It translates to CSVTRQGTLHNEQFF.

V and J are TRBV21-1 and TRBJ1-2; the table names TRBD1, a call not compared with the DNA. TRBV21-1 is annotated as a pseudogene. The CDR3 runs to 17 residues. Written as DNA, the CDR3 is TGTGCCAGCAGCAAAGGGGGCGGTGCGGGCGGTAGCTATGGCTACACCTTC. Translating it yields CASSKGGGAGGSYGYTF.

This clonotype appeared many times. The CDR3 is CASTPTGVQETQYF. DNA of the CDR3: TGTGCCAGCACTCCGACAGGGGTGCAAGAGACCCAGTACTTC. The rearrangement links TRBV12-3 or TRBV12-4 to TRBJ2-5; 8 bases align to TRBD1. The CDR3 loop spans 14 amino acids. With V trimmed by 7 bases and J by 2 bases, 6 bases remained unmatched.

V usage is TRBV20-1 and J usage is TRBJ2-7; 8 bases map to TRBD1. Per germline, CDR1 DFQATT and CDR2 SNEGSKA (reference sequence). CDR3 size: 15 residues. V shed 0 bases, J shed 0 bases, and the junction held 4 bases outside the gene matches. The CDR3 sequence: CSARDRGTGSYEQYF. The CDR3 nucleotides read TGCAGTGCTAGAGATCGGGGGACAGGCTCCTACGAGCAGTACTTC.

This clonotype was recorded a few times. The V call is TRBV28, the J call TRBJ1-5; the D is unclear. Trimming took 3 bases from V and 10 from J, leaving 13 bases between them. This CDR3 comprises 13 residues. Germline CDR1 reads MDHEN; CDR2 reads SYDVKM. DNA for the CDR3: TGTGCCAGCAGTTTTCCGGGCCTCCGTCCCCAGCATTTT. It codes for CASSFPGLRPQHF.

This clonotype was recorded many times. The chain joins TRBV5-5 to TRBJ2-1, with TRBD1 identical over 8 bases. The trim removed 4 bases at V and 7 bases at J, leaving 4 bases unmatched. The CDR3 has 13 residues. Per the germline V gene, CDR1 is SGHKS and CDR2 is YYEKEE (reference sequence). This CDR3 is CASSPWTGNEQFF. The DNA of the CDR3 is TGTGCCAGCAGCCCCTGGACAGGGAATGAGCAGTTCTTC.

This clonotype was recorded many times. The rearrangement links TRBV7-9 to TRBJ2-4; either TRBD1 or TRBD2 may supply D (6 bases each). CDR1 is SEHNR and CDR2 is FQNEAQ in the germline V gene (reference sequence). V lost 5 bases and J lost 6, with 23 bases in between. This CDR3 region has 17 residues. Written as DNA, the CDR3 is TGTGCCAGCAGCACTACGCAATTGCGGGACATAAGAAACATTCAGTACTTC. Amino acids: CASSTTQLRDIRNIQYF.

This clonotype appeared a few times. The V and J genes are TRBV6-1 and TRBJ1-5; 12 nucleotides align to TRBD1. The CDR3 sequence is 20 residues long. Germline V CDR1 and CDR2: MNHNS, SASEGT. V was pared by 1 base and J by 2 bases, with 12 bases of the junction left unmatched. CDR3 coding DNA: TGTGCCAGCAGTGAAGAAGGCGGGACAGGGGGCTTTTCGGGCAATCAGCCCCAGCATTTT. Its translation: CASSEEGGTGGFSGNQPQHF.

This clonotype was seen a few times. The genes are TRBV6-5 and TRBJ1-5; D ambiguous. CDR1 and CDR2 (germline): MNHEY, SVGAGI. Trimming stripped 6 bases from V and 7 bases from J, with 13 bases between. There are 13 residues in the CDR3. CDR3: CASSTTSTQPQHF. DNA for the CDR3: TGTGCCAGCAGCACGACCTCCACCCAGCCCCAGCATTTT.

J is TRBJ2-3 and V is TRBV2; D gene unclear. The CDR3 is made up of 15 amino acids. V was trimmed by 3 bases and J by 0 bases, leaving 10 bases between them. Germline lookup yields CDR1 SNHLY and CDR2 FYNNEI. Here the CDR3 DNA reads TGTGCCAGCAGTGATAACTTACGCAGCACAGATACGCAGTATTTT. Translation: CASSDNLRSTDTQYF.

This clonotype appeared a few times. The chain couples TRBV19 to TRBJ1-1; TRBD1 might be the D (6 bases). Germline lookup yields CDR1 LNHDA and CDR2 SQIVND (reference sequence). V lost 6 bases and J 7 bases, leaving 12 bases between the germline ends. CDR3 length: 12 amino acids. CDR3 coding DNA: TGTGCCAGTAGGACGCAGGGGAGTGAAGCTTTCTTT. Residues: CASRTQGSEAFF.

This clonotype appeared a few times. The V call is TRBV29-1, the J call TRBJ1-2; the D gene is possibly TRBD1 (5 bases). Trimming cost V 5 bases and J 2 bases, with 9 bases left between them. There are 12 residues in the CDR3. Germline-derived CDR1 and CDR2 are SQVTM and ANQGSEA. The CDR3 nucleotides are TGCAGCGTTACCCCAGGGAACTATGGCTACACCTTC. Translation gives CSVTPGNYGYTF.

This clonotype was recorded a few times. The chain couples TRBV7-9 to TRBJ2-3, with TRBD2 as a possible D gene (5 bases). This CDR3 contains 15 residues. In germline, CDR1 is SEHNR, CDR2 FQNEAQ (reference sequence). Trimming took off 2 bases at V and 4 bases at J, with 13 bases between the two ends. CDR3 sequence: CASSLSEPGADTQYF. CDR3 sequence (DNA): TGTGCCAGCAGCTTAAGTGAGCCCGGGGCAGATACGCAGTATTTT.

This clonotype came up many times. This chain connects TRBV6-2 or TRBV6-3 to TRBJ2-2; D is ambiguous. Germline CDR1 and CDR2: MNHEY and SVGEGT. Trimming removed 4 bases from V and 1 base from J, with 10 bases in between. The CDR3 contains 15 residues. The CDR3 nucleotides are TGTGCCAGCAGTTCACCCGAGAAGAACACCGGGGAGCTGTTTTTT. This gives the protein CASSSPEKNTGELFF.